This paragraph reports one TCR beta chain. Its antigen is undetermined. This sample is drawn from a study of cytomegalovirus exposure and HLA in healthy donors. As for the study in general: Drawn from HLA-typed donors, tens of millions of unique TCRs were held in an early data release. Study observations and caveats: Three CMV-associated chains were confirmed in vitro to be specific for CMV antigens. TCR beta V- and J-gene trimming, according to a later analysis, was linked to a missense DCLRE1C variant.

This CDR3 comprises 12 residues. Trimming stripped 4 bases from V and 3 bases from J, with 4 bases between. CDR1 SGHTA and CDR2 FQGNSA come from the germline V gene. Both 60 Vbeta primers and 13 Jbeta primers went into the PCR. Profiling relied on immunoSEQ multiplex PCR, and the TCRdb table lists in-frame clones only, not all of them. The data contain tens of thousands of clones, 64% of them singletons. J is TRBJ2-1 and V is TRBV7-2; D call uncertain. The sequenced material came from PBMCs. This TCR came from a human donor in good health. CDR3 DNA: TGTGCCAGCAGCTCATTCTACAATGAGCAGTTCTTC. It yields the protein CASSSFYNEQFF.